Each of the 10 T cell receptor beta chains below was sequenced from the same sample in a study of OX40 agonist ivuxolimab in advanced cancers. Sequencing used immunoSEQ multiplex PCR; TCRdb keeps in-frame clones, though not all of them. Of about 120,000 clones in the sample, 80% to 90% are singletons; the top ten hold under 0.7%. Sequences were derived from CD4+ or CD8+ T cells sorted from blood, sampled in a trial of the OX40 agonist ivuxolimab. These receptors were collected from an adult with an advanced solid tumor such as melanoma, head and neck, liver or kidney cancer.

A single count supports this clone. This chain joins TRBV5-1 and TRBJ2-2, with D perhaps TRBD1 (6 bases). Per germline, CDR1 SGHRS and CDR2 YFSETQ. V lost 0 bases to trimming and J lost 1 base, with 7 bases between them. There are 15 residues in the CDR3. This chain's CDR3 is CASSLEGGNTGELFF. CDR3 sequence (DNA): TGCGCCAGCAGCTTGGAAGGGGGGAACACCGGGGAGCTGTTTTTT.

The rearrangement joins TRBV7-2 to TRBJ2-5, with a tentative D call TRBD1 (5 bases). The CDR3 totals 13 residues. Germline V gene lookup returns CDR1 SGHTA and CDR2 FQGNSA. V lost 5 bases and J 1 base, leaving 8 bases between the germline ends. The DNA for the CDR3 is TGTGCCAGCAGCCCCAGGGCCCAAGAGACCCAGTACTTC. This encodes CASSPRAQETQYF.

The chain employs TRBV18 and TRBJ2-7; D is unresolved. V shed 6 bases and J shed 3 bases, with 15 bases lying between them. CDR1 KGHSH and CDR2 LQKENI come from the germline V gene. CDR3 size: 14 residues. The CDR3 sequence: CASSPSVEIYEQYF. The DNA of the CDR3 is TGTGCCAGCTCGCCCAGCGTCGAGATCTACGAGCAGTACTTC. Full variable domain (remainder filled in from reference TRBV18 and TRBJ2-7): NAGVMQNPRHLVRRRGQEARLRCSPMKGHSHVYWYRQLPEEGLKFMVYLQKENIIDESGMPKERFSAEFPKEGPSILRIQQVVRGDSAAYFCASSPSVEIYEQYFGPGTRLTVT.

This rearrangement joins TRBV9 to TRBJ1-1; maybe TRBD1 (5 bases). Deletions cut 2 bases from V and 3 bases from J, with 11 bases between. Germline V gene sequence: CDR1 SGDLS, CDR2 YYNGEE. This CDR3 has 14 amino acids. The CDR3 DNA reads TGTGCCAGCAGCGTTAGGGGCGCGGACACTGAAGCTTTCTTT. Residues: CASSVRGADTEAFF.

This clone was picked up one time. This chain uses TRBV5-1 with TRBJ2-1; 7 bases agree with TRBD2. CDR3 length: 16 amino acids. V was pared by 9 bases and J by 4 bases, with 16 bases of the junction left unmatched. CDR1 is SGHRS and CDR2 is YFSETQ in the germline V gene. CDR3 bases: TGCGCCACCGCCCCCGCCCCGGCTAGCGGATACAATGAGCAGTTCTTC. Translation gives CATAPAPASGYNEQFF.

V and J are TRBV11-2 and TRBJ1-2; D is ambiguous. CDR1 SGHAT and CDR2 FQNNGV come from the germline V gene. The CDR3 is made up of 13 amino acids. The V gene lost 1 base and the J gene lost 8 bases, with 11 bases spanning the gap. The CDR3 spells CASSLAPISGYTF. For the CDR3, the DNA is TGTGCCAGCAGCTTAGCCCCGATCTCGGGCTACACCTTC.

The chain couples TRBV7-2 to TRBJ1-1, with TRBD1 as a possible D gene (5 bases). Between the trimmed V and J ends, which lost 5 bases and 6 bases, there was a span of 10 bases. The CDR3 loop spans 12 amino acids. Per the germline V gene, CDR1 is SGHTA and CDR2 is FQGNSA. CDR3 protein: CASSRQGSEAFF. The CDR3 nucleotides read TGTGCCAGCAGCCGGCAGGGTTCTGAAGCTTTCTTT.

V is TRBV28 and J is TRBJ1-3; D might be TRBD1 (5 bases). V was clipped by 8 bases and J by 0 bases, with 11 bases between them. The CDR3 runs to 14 residues. CDR1 and CDR2 (germline): MDHEN, SYDVKM. The CDR3 DNA sequence: TGTGCCAGCGGTCCAGGGAGCTCTGGAAACACCATATATTTT. This codes for CASGPGSSGNTIYF.

The V call is TRBV6-6, the J call TRBJ1-1; D perhaps matches TRBD1 (5 bases). Germline V gene lookup returns CDR1 MNHNY and CDR2 SVGAGI (reference sequence). V lost 2 bases and J 6 bases, leaving 13 bases between the germline ends. CDR3 length: 14 residues. The CDR3 DNA reads as TGTGCCAGCAGTTACCCTCAGGGAGAGGCTGAAGCTTTCTTT. It specifies CASSYPQGEAEAFF.

V is TRBV7-9 and J is TRBJ2-5, with 7 nucleotides matching TRBD2. The CDR3 is made up of 14 amino acids. Germline V lookup: CDR1 SEHNR, CDR2 FQNEAQ (reference sequence). V lost 2 bases and J lost 4; bases outside the gene matches: 4. The CDR3 DNA is TGTGCCAGCAGCTTAACGGGGGGTGGAGAGACCCAGTACTTC. Its translation is CASSLTGGGETQYF.